The T cell receptor (beta chain) under discussion was sequenced for a study of cytomegalovirus exposure and HLA in healthy donors. General study findings and limits: Reported findings show TCR beta sequences accurately forecast HLA-A and HLA-B alleles in most subjects. Later genetic work tied a missense DCLRE1C variant to beta-chain V and J trimming. Within a later analysis, the majority of CMV-associated TCR beta chains appeared HLA-restricted. What was likely a sequencing artifact was a cluster of highly shared sequence variants.

A remark on this clone: No antigen is known for it.

Amplification used 60 Vbeta primers and 13 Jbeta primers. TCRdb's table, derived via immunoSEQ multiplex PCR, lists solely in-frame clones and lacks some. The table records about 93,000 clones, about four fifths of them present only once. Trimming removed 5 bases at V and 4 bases at J, with 14 bases between. The germline gives CDR1 MNHNS, CDR2 SASEGT. This CDR3 spans 15 amino acids. The material sequenced was PBMCs. This TCR came from a man between 45 and 60 years old in good health and CMV-seronegative. The V and J genes are TRBV6-1 and TRBJ2-2; possibly TRBD2 for D (5 bases). The CDR3: CASSTHGVRTGELFF. As DNA, the CDR3 is TGTGCCAGCAGTACCCACGGGGTCCGCACCGGGGAGCTGTTTTTT.